The 16 T cell receptor beta chains given below trace back to one sample, sequenced in a study of CD8 T cells in ankylosing spondylitis. TCRdb analysed the 5' RACE reads with MiXCR anew, one entry per CDR3 protein. The sample lists around 150,000 distinct CDR3 sequences, around 10% occurring once. Sequenced material: blood, either unsorted or a sorted T cell fraction (not recorded which). The receptors come from a female donor with ankylosing spondylitis or in good health (not recorded which).

This clonotype came up many times. The rearrangement uses TRBV6-1 and TRBJ2-1; 10 bases fit TRBD2. After removal of 3 bases from V and 7 bases from J, the junction contained 12 bases not matched to a gene. CDR3 length: 17 amino acids. CDR1 is MNHNS and CDR2 is SASEGT in the germline V gene. DNA of the CDR3: TGTGCCAGCAGTGATCCTAGCGGGAGAACCTTTGGGAATGAGCAGTTCTTC. Its translation is CASSDPSGRTFGNEQFF.

There are many counts of this clonotype. The chain carries TRBV20-1 and TRBJ2-1; D may be TRBD2 (6 bases). CDR3 length: 14 amino acids. Trimming removed 3 bases at V and 1 base at J, with 10 bases between. The germline gives CDR1 DFQATT, CDR2 SNEGSKA (reference sequence). The CDR3 coding sequence is TGCAGTGCTAGCGGGAGCCGTTCCTACAATGAGCAGTTCTTC. Translated, it gives CSASGSRSYNEQFF.

This clonotype appeared many times. The rearrangement links TRBV12-3 or TRBV12-4 to TRBJ1-6; D remains ambiguous. This CDR3 has 14 residues. Trimming removed 3 bases at V and 7 bases at J, with 10 bases between. CDR3 protein: CASSLVMSNSPLHF. The DNA of the CDR3 is TGTGCCAGCAGTTTGGTCATGAGCAATTCACCCCTCCACTTT.

This clonotype was seen at least ten times. The chain couples TRBV14 to TRBJ1-2, with unresolved D. The CDR3 sequence is 16 residues long. V lost 3 bases and J 1 base, leaving 15 bases between the germline ends. Germline V gene lookup returns CDR1 SGHDN and CDR2 FVKESK. DNA of the CDR3: TGTGCCAGCAGCCATCTCAGCGAGCGGGGTAACTATGGCTACACCTTC. Translated, it gives CASSHLSERGNYGYTF.

This clonotype was seen ten or more times. The gene calls are TRBV15 and TRBJ1-2, with D possibly being TRBD1 (5 bases). This CDR3 region has 15 residues. Germline V lookup: CDR1 LNHNV, CDR2 YYDKDF (reference sequence). Deletions cut 0 bases from V and 6 bases from J, with 14 bases between. CDR3 in DNA: TGTGCCACCAGCAGAGATGTCTTTTCAGGGCATGGCTACACCTTC. Translation: CATSRDVFSGHGYTF.

This clonotype was seen repeatedly, ten times or more. The chain joins TRBV20-1 to TRBJ1-5, with a tentative D call TRBD1 (5 bases). V lost 6 bases and J 4 bases, leaving 13 bases between the germline ends. The CDR3 sequence is 13 residues long. Germline-derived CDR1 and CDR2 are DFQATT and SNEGSKA (reference sequence). Here the CDR3 reads CSARQRTNQPQHF. The CDR3 nucleotides read TGCAGTGCCCGACAGAGAACAAATCAGCCCCAGCATTTT.

This clonotype has ten or more counts. This sequence joins TRBV5-6 and TRBJ2-3, with D perhaps given as TRBD1 or TRBD2 (7 bases each). This CDR3 is built from 15 residues. V lost 7 bases and J lost 4, with 19 bases in between. Germline V CDR1 and CDR2: SGHDT, YYEEEE. CDR3 sequence reads: CASSLGRGRPDTQYF. DNA of the CDR3: TGTGCCAGCTCTCTGGGGAGGGGGCGCCCAGATACGCAGTATTTT.

The table lists this clonotype with many counts. The genes are TRBV6-5 and TRBJ2-1; D gene ambiguous. There are 13 residues in the CDR3. Germline V CDR1 and CDR2: MNHEY, SVGAGI. V shed 0 bases and J shed 9 bases, with 9 bases lying between them. The CDR3 coding sequence is TGTGCCAGCAGTTACTCGAGTATCGGTGAGCAGTTCTTC. Translated: CASSYSSIGEQFF.

This clonotype was recorded at least ten times. J is TRBJ2-7 and V is TRBV24-1, with D unresolved. CDR1 and CDR2 from the germline V gene are KGHDR and SFDVKD. This CDR3 spans 12 amino acids. Trimming cost V 3 bases and J 3 bases, with 5 bases left between them. CDR3 sequence reads: CATSDRGYEQYF. CDR3 bases: TGTGCCACCAGTGATCGAGGCTACGAGCAGTACTTC.

Comment on this clonotype: A junction boundary mismatches the germline segment, possibly from a read error. The CDR3 reads CATCDPPLEETQYF. The CDR3 region has the DNA TGTGCCACCTGTGATCCCCCCTTGGAAGAGACCCAGTACTTC. The V gene is TRBV24-1, the J gene TRBJ2-5; unclear D gene. Per the germline V gene, CDR1 is KGHDR and CDR2 is SFDVKD. This CDR3 is built from 14 residues.

Ten or more counts support this clonotype. This rearrangement joins TRBV5-6 to TRBJ1-6; TRBD1 is a possible D gene (6 bases). The germline V gene has CDR1 SGHDT and CDR2 YYEEEE. The V gene lost 0 bases and the J gene lost 7 bases, with 20 bases spanning the gap. The CDR3 is 18 residues long. The DNA of the CDR3 is TGTGCCAGCAGCTTGGGACAGGACTCGGCGTCTTCGAATTCACCCCTCCACTTT. The encoded protein is CASSLGQDSASSNSPLHF.

This clonotype was seen at least ten times. V and J are TRBV20-1 and TRBJ2-1, with 8 bases lining up with TRBD2. This CDR3 region has 14 residues. In germline, CDR1 is DFQATT, CDR2 SNEGSKA (reference sequence). The ends lost 4 bases at V and 7 bases at J; junction bases unmatched: 9. In DNA form, the CDR3 reads TGCAGTGCTAAATCTCCAGCGGGAGTTAATGAGCAGTTCTTC. Its protein product is CSAKSPAGVNEQFF.

This clonotype was seen repeatedly, ten times or more. The chain links TRBV12-3 or TRBV12-4 to TRBJ1-4, with D uncertain. The CDR3 contains 16 residues. Trimming removed 3 bases at V and 4 bases at J, with 15 bases between. CDR3 region: CASSFGAALYNEKLFF. CDR3 in DNA: TGTGCCAGCAGTTTTGGTGCCGCCTTATATAATGAAAAACTGTTTTTT.

J is TRBJ2-7 and V is TRBV2; D is unclear. The CDR3 is 15 residues long. CDR1 and CDR2 from the germline V gene are SNHLY and FYNNEI. Trimming left V 8 bases short and J 3 bases short, with 20 bases between. The CDR3, as DNA: TGTGCCAGCCGCCCTTTTCCTACGGGTTACTACGAGCAGTACTTC. Its translation is CASRPFPTGYYEQYF.

This clonotype was found many times. The rearrangement uses TRBV12-3 or TRBV12-4 and TRBJ1-5, with D tentatively TRBD1 (6 bases). Trimming cost V 6 bases and J 2 bases, with 11 bases left between them. This CDR3 has 14 amino acids. CDR3 nucleotide sequence: TGTGCCAGCAGCCAGACAGGCGGCAATCAGCCCCAGCATTTT. This translates into CASSQTGGNQPQHF.

The table lists this clonotype with a few counts. The rearrangement joins TRBV29-1 to TRBJ2-7; TRBD2 agrees at 15 bases. Germline-derived CDR1 and CDR2 are SQVTM and ANQGSEA. The CDR3 spans 14 residues. The CDR3 protein is CSGTSGRSLYEQYF. The CDR3 DNA sequence: TGCAGTGGGACTAGCGGGAGGTCACTTTACGAGCAGTACTTC.